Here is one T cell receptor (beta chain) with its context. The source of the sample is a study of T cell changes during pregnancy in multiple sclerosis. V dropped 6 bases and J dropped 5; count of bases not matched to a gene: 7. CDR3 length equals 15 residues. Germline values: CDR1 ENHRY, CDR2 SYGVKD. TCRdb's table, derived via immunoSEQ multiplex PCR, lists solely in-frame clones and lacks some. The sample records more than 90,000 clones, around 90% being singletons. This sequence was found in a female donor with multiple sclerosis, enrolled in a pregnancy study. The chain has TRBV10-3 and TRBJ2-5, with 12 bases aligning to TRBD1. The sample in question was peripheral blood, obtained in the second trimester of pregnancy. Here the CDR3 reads CAIRGQGALSETQYF. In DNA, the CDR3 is TGTGCCATCAGGGGACAGGGGGCGCTTAGTGAGACCCAGTACTTC.